Sequencing of this T cell receptor beta chain was carried out in a study of regulatory T cells in long-lasting Graves disease. In the case of this clonotype: The limits of the CDR3 on the DNA are not certain, so only TCRdb's listed CDR3 is given.

Time point: newly diagnosed GD, antithyroid drugs for less than 3 months. Preparation of the TCR library used RNA extracted from PBMCs. CDR1 SNHLY and CDR2 FYNNEI come from the germline V gene. The CDR3 totals 22 residues, both ends included. CDR3 regions were amplified by Arm-PCR using iRepertoire HTBI primers to build TCR beta libraries. TCRdb reprocessed the multiplex PCR reads with MiXCR, giving one entry per CDR3 protein. The table has roughly 500,000 distinct CDR3 sequences, approximately 12% seen once. These data were also reused for a study on T cells in Graves' hyperthyroidism and ophthalmopathy. As that study records: Uncontrolled infection, other autoimmune disease, pregnancy or lactation led to exclusion. RT-PCR in the first round (using the HTBI primer set) targeted the TCR CDR3.

Sequences were derived from peripheral blood mononuclear cells (PBMCs), sampled at new diagnosis, from a patient treated with antithyroid drugs. V is TRBV2 and J is TRBJ2-7. This receptor was taken from a man younger than 40 with Graves disease. CDR3 sequence: CASTNQTSMYLCATELRYEQYF.